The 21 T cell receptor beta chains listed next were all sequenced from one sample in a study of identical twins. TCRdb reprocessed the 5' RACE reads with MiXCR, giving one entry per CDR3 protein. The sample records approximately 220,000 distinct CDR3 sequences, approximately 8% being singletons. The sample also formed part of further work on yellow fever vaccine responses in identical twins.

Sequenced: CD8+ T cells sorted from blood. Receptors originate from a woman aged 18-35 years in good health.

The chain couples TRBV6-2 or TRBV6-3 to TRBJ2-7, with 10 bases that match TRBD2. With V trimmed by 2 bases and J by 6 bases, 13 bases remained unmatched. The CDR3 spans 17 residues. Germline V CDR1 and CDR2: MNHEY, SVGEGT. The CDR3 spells CASSYEVIGTSDVEQYF. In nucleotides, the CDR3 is TGTGCCAGCAGTTACGAGGTAATCGGGACTAGCGATGTCGAGCAGTACTTC.

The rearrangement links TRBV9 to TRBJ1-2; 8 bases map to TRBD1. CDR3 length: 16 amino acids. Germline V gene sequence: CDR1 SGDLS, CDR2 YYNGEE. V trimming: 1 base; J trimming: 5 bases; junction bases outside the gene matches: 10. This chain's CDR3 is CASSVSRKGTGYGYTF. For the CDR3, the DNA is TGTGCCAGCAGCGTATCCCGGAAAGGGACAGGATATGGCTACACCTTC. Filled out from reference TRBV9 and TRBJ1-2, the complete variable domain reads DSGVTQTPKHLITATGQRVTLRCSPRSGDLSVYWYQQSLDQGLQFLIQYYNGEERAKGNILERFSAQQFPDLHSELNLSSLELGDSALYFCASSVSRKGTGYGYTFGSGTRLTVV.

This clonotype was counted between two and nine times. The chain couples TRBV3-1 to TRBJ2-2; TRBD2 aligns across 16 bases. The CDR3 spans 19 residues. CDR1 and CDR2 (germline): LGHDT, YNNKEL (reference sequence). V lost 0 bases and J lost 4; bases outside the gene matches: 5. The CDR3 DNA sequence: TGTGCCAGCAGCCAAGATGGGACTAGCGGGGGGGCTTTCACCGGGGAGCTGTTTTTT. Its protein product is CASSQDGTSGGAFTGELFF.

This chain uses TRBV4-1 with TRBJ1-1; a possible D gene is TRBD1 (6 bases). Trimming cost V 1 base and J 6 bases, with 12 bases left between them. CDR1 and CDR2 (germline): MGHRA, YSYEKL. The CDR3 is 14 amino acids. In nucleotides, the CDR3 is TGCGCCAGCAGCCAAGTGCAGGGGCAGGCTGAAGCTTTCTTT. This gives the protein CASSQVQGQAEAFF.

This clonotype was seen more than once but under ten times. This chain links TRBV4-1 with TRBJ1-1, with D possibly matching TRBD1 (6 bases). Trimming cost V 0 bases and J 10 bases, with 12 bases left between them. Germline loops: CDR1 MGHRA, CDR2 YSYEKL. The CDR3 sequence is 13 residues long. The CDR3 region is CASSQDLEGGAFF. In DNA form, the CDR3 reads TGCGCCAGCAGCCAAGATTTAGAGGGGGGAGCTTTCTTT.

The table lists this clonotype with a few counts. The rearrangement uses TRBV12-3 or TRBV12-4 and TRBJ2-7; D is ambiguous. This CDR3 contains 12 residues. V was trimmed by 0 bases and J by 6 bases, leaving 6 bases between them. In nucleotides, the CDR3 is TGTGCCAGCAGTTTAGCGTGGGGCGAGCAGTACTTC. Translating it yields CASSLAWGEQYF.

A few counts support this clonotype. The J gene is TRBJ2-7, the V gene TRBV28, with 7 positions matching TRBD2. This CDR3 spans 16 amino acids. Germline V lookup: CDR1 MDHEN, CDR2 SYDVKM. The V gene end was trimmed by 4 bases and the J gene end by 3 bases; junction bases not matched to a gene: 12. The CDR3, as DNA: TGTGCCAGCAGTTCCTCCGGGGCGGGGGACCACTACGAGCAGTACGTC. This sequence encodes CASSSSGAGDHYEQYV.

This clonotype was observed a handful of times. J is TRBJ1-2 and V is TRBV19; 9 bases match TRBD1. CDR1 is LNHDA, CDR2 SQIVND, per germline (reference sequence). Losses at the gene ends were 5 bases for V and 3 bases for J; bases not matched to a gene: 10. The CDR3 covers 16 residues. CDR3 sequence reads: CASSQTGGLEDYGYTF. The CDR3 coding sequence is TGTGCCAGTAGTCAGACAGGGGGATTGGAAGACTATGGCTACACCTTC. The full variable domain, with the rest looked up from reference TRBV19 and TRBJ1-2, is DGGITQSPKYLFRKEGQNVTLSCEQNLNHDAMYWYRQDPGQGLRLIYYSQIVNDFQKGDIAEGYSVSREKKESFPLTVTSAQKNPTAFYLCASSQTGGLEDYGYTFGSGTRLTVV.

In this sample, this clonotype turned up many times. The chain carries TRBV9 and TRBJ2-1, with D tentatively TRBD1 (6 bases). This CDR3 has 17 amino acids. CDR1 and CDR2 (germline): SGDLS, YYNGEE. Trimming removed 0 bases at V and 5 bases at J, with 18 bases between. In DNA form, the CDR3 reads TGTGCCAGCAGCGTAGATTCCAGGGGCATAATAAACAATGAGCAGTTCTTC. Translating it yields CASSVDSRGIINNEQFF.

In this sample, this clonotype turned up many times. The chain's CDR3 is CASSPGRSGNEKLFF. The CDR3 DNA reads as TGTGCCAGCAGCCCGGGCCGGAGTGGGAATGAAAAACTGTTTTTT. This chain uses TRBV7-8 with TRBJ1-4; no definite D call. Trimming cost V 5 bases and J 5 bases, with 15 bases left between them. The CDR3 sequence is 15 residues long. CDR1 is SGHVS, CDR2 FQNEAQ, per germline.

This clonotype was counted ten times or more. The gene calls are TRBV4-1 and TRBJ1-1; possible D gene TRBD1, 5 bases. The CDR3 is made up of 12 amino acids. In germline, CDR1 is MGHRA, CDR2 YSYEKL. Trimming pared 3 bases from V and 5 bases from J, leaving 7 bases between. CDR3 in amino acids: CASSQGETEAFF. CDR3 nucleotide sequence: TGCGCCAGCAGCCAGGGGGAGACTGAAGCTTTCTTT.

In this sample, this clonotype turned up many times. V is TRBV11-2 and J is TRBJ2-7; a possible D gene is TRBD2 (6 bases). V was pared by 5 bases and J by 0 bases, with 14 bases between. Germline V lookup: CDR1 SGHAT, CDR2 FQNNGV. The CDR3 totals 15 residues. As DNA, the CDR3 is TGTGCCAGCAGCCCGGAGGGTTACAGCTCCTACGAGCAGTACGTC. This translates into CASSPEGYSSYEQYV.

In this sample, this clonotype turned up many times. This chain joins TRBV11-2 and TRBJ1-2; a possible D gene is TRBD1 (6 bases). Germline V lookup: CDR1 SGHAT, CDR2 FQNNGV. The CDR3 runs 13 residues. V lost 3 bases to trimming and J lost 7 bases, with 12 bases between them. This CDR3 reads CASSFGQTAGYTF. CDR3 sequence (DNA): TGTGCCAGCAGCTTTGGACAGACGGCTGGCTACACCTTC. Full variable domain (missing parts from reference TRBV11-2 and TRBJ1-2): EAGVAQSPRYKIIEKRQSVAFWCNPISGHATLYWYQQILGQGPKLLIQFQNNGVVDDSQLPKDRFSAERLKGVDSTLKIQPAKLEDSAVYLCASSFGQTAGYTFGSGTRLTVV.

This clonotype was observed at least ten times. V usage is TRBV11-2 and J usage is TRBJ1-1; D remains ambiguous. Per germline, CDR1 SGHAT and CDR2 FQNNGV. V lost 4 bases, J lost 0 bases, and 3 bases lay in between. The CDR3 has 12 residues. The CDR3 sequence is CASSSMNTEAFF. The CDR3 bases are TGTGCCAGCAGCTCAATGAACACTGAAGCTTTCTTT. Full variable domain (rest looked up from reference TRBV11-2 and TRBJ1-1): EAGVAQSPRYKIIEKRQSVAFWCNPISGHATLYWYQQILGQGPKLLIQFQNNGVVDDSQLPKDRFSAERLKGVDSTLKIQPAKLEDSAVYLCASSSMNTEAFFGQGTRLTVV.

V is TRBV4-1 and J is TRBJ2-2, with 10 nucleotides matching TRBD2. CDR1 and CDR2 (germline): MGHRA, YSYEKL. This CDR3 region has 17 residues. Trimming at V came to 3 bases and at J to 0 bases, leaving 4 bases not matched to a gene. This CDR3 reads CASSHPSGGPNTGELFF. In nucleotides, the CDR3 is TGCGCCAGCAGCCACCCTAGCGGGGGACCGAACACCGGGGAGCTGTTTTTT.

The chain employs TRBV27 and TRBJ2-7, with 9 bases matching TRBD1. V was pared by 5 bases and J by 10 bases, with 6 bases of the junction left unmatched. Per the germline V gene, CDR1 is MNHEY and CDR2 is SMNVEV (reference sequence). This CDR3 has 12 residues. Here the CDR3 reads CASSPGQGLQYV. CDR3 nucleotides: TGTGCCAGCAGTCCCGGACAGGGGCTCCAGTACGTC.

The CDR3 sequence is CSVAGGAYNEQFF. The DNA for the CDR3 is TGCAGCGTTGCGGGGGGCGCCTACAATGAGCAGTTCTTC. The rearrangement joins TRBV29-1 to TRBJ2-1, with D possibly TRBD2 on 7 matching bases. Germline V gives CDR1 SQVTM, CDR2 ANQGSEA. Trimming took 4 bases from V and 2 from J, leaving 9 bases between them. This CDR3 is built from 13 residues.

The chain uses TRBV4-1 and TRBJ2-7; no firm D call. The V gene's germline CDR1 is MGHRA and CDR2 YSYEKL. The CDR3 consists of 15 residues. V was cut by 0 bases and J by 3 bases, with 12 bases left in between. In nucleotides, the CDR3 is TGCGCCAGCAGCCAAGATACGTCTAGTTACTACGAGCAGTACTTC. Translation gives CASSQDTSSYYEQYF.

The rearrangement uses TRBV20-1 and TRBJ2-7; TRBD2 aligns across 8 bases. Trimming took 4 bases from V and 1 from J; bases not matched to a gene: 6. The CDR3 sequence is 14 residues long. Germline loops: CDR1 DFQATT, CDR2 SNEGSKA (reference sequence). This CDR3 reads CSATGGGPSYEQYF. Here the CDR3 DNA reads TGCAGTGCTACGGGGGGGGGCCCATCCTACGAGCAGTACTTC.

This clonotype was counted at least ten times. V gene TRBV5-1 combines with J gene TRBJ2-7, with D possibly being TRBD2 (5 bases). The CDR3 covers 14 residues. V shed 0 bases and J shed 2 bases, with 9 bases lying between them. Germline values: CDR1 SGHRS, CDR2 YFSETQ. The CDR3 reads CASSLAGKAYEQYF. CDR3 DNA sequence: TGCGCCAGCAGCTTGGCCGGGAAAGCCTACGAGCAGTACTTC.

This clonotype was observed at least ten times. The CDR3 spells CASSAHDSLAGGETQYF. Written as DNA, the CDR3 is TGTGCCAGCAGTGCCCACGACAGTCTAGCGGGAGGTGAGACCCAGTACTTC. The chain combines TRBV2 with TRBJ2-5; 11 bases match TRBD2. Trimming removed 4 bases from V and 5 bases from J; junction bases left unmatched: 12. The CDR3 extends over 17 amino acids. CDR1 is SNHLY, CDR2 FYNNEI, per germline.